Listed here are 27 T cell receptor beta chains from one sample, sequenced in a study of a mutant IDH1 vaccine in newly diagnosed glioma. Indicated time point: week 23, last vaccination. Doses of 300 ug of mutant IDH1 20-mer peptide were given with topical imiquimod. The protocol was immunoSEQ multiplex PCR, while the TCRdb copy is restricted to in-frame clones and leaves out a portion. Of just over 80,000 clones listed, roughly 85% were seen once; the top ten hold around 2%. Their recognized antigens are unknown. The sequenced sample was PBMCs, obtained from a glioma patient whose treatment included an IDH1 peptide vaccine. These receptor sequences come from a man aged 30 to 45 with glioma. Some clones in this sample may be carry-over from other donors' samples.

The CDR3: CASSPDAPNEKLFF. CDR3 nucleotide sequence: TGTGCCAGCAGTCCAGATGCGCCTAATGAAAAACTGTTTTTT. The chain combines TRBV27 with TRBJ1-4, with no clear D. Deletions cut 5 bases from V and 3 bases from J, with 10 bases between. Germline CDR1 and CDR2: MNHEY and SMNVEV (reference sequence). This CDR3 has 14 amino acids.

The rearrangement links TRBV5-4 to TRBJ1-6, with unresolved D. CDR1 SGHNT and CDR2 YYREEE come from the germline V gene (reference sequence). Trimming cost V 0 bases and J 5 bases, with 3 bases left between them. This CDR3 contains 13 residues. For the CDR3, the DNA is TGTGCCAGCAGCTTGGGGCATAATTCACCCCTCCACTTT. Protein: CASSLGHNSPLHF.

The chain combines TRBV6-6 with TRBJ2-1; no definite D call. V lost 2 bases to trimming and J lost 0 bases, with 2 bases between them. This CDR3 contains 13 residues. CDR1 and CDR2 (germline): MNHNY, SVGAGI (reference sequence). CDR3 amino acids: CASSYSSYNEQFF. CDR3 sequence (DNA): TGTGCCAGCAGTTACAGCTCCTACAATGAGCAGTTCTTC.

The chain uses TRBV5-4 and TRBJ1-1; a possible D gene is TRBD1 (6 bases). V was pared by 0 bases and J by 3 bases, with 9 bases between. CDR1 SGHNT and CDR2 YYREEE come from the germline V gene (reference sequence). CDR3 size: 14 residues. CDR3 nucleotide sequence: TGTGCCAGCAGCTTGGGGGCAGGGGACACTGAAGCTTTCTTT. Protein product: CASSLGAGDTEAFF. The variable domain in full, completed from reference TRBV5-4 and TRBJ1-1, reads ETGVTQSPTHLIKTRGQQVTLRCSSQSGHNTVSWYQQALGQGPQFIFQYYREEENGRGNFPPRFSGLQFPNYSSELNVNALELDDSALYLCASSLGAGDTEAFFGQGTRLTVV.

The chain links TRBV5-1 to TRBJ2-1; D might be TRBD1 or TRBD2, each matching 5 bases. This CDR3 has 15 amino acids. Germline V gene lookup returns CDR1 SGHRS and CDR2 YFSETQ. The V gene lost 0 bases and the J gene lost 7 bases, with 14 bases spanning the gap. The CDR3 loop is CASSLEAGSGNEQFF. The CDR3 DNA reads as TGCGCCAGCAGCTTGGAGGCAGGGAGTGGTAATGAGCAGTTCTTC.

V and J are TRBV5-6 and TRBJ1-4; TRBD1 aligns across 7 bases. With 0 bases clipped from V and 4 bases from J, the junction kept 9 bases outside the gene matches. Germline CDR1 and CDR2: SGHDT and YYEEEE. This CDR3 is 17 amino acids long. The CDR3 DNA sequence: TGTGCCAGCAGCTTGGCTGATAAGGACAGGTTTAATGAAAAACTGTTTTTT. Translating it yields CASSLADKDRFNEKLFF.

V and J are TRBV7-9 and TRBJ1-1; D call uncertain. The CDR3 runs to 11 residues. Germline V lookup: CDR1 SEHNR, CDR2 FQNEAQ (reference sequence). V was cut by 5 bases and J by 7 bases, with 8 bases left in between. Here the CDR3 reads CASSPWDEAFF. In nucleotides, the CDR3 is TGTGCCAGCAGCCCCTGGGATGAAGCTTTCTTT.

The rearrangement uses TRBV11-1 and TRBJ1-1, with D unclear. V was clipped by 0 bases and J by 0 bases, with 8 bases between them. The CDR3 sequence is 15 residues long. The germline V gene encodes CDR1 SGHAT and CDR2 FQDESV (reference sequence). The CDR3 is CASSLASQLNTEAFF. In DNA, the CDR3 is TGTGCCAGCAGCTTAGCTTCCCAGCTGAACACTGAAGCTTTCTTT.

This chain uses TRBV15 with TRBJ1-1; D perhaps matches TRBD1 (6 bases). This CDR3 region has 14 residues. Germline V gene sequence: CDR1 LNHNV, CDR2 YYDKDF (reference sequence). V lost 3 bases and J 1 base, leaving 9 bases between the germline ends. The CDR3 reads CATSRRQANTEAFF. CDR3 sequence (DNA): TGTGCCACCAGCAGGAGACAGGCGAACACTGAAGCTTTCTTT. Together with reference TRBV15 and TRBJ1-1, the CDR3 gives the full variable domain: DAMVIQNPRYQVTQFGKPVTLSCSQTLNHNVMYWYQQKSSQAPKLLFHYYDKDFNNEADTPDNFQSRRPNTSFCFLDIRSPGLGDTAMYLCATSRRQANTEAFFGQGTRLTVV.

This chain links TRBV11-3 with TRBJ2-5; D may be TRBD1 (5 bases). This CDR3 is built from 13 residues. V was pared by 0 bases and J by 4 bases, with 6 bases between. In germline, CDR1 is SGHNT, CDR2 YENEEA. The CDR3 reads CASSLEGRETQYF. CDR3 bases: TGTGCCAGCAGCTTAGAGGGGCGAGAGACCCAGTACTTC.

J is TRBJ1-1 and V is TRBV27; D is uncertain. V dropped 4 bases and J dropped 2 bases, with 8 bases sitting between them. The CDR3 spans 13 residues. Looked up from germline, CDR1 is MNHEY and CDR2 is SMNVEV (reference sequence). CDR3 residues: CASSYGLNTEAFF. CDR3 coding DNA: TGTGCCAGCAGTTACGGGCTTAACACTGAAGCTTTCTTT.

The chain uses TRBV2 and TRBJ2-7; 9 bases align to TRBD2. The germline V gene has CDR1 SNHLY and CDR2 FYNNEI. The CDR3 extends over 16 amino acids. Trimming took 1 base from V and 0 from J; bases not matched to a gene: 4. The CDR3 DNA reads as TGTGCCAGCAGTGAAGGGGTTAGCGGGGGCTCCTACGAGCAGTACTTC. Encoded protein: CASSEGVSGGSYEQYF.

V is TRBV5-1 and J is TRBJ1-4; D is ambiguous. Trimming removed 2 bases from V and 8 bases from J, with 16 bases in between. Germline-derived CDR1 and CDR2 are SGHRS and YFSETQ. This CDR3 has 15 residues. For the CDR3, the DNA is TGCGCCAGCAGCTTAGCGACAATGGGGAAGGAAAAACTGTTTTTT. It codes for CASSLATMGKEKLFF.

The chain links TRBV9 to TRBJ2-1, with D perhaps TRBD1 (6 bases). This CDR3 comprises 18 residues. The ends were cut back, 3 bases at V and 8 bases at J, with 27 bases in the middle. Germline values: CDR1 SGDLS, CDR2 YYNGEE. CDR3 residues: CASSDLGQAGPFPHEQFF. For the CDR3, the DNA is TGTGCCAGCAGCGACCTGGGACAAGCAGGCCCCTTCCCTCATGAGCAGTTCTTC. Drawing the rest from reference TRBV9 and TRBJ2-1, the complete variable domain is DSGVTQTPKHLITATGQRVTLRCSPRSGDLSVYWYQQSLDQGLQFLIQYYNGEERAKGNILERFSAQQFPDLHSELNLSSLELGDSALYFCASSDLGQAGPFPHEQFFGPGTRLTVL.

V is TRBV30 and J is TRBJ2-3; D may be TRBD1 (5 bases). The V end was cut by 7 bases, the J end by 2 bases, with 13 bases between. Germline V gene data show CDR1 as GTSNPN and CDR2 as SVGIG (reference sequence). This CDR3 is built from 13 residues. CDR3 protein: CALSRRATDTQYF. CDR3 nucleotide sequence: TGTGCCTTGAGCCGCAGGGCCACAGATACGCAGTATTTT.

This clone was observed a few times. DNA of the CDR3: TGCGCCAGCAGCCAAGAAGGAGCTAGCGGGGCCTCCTACGAGCAGTACTTC. Encoded protein: CASSQEGASGASYEQYF. V gene TRBV4-1 combines with J gene TRBJ2-7; the match to TRBD2 covers 9 bases. This CDR3 is 17 amino acids long. Germline values: CDR1 MGHRA, CDR2 YSYEKL. Trimming took 0 bases from V and 0 from J; bases not matched to a gene: 6.

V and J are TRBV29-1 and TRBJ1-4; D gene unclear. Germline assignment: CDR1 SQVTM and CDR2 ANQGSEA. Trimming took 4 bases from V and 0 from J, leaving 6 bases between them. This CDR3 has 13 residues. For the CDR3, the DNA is TGCAGCGTTGGGGCAGCAACTAATGAAAAACTGTTTTTT. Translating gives CSVGAATNEKLFF. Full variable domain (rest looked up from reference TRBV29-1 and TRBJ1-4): SAVISQKPSRDICQRGTSLTIQCQVDSQVTMMFWYRQQPGQSLTLIATANQGSEATYESGFVIDKFPISRPNLTFSTLTVSNMSPEDSSIYLCSVGAATNEKLFFGSGTQLSVL.

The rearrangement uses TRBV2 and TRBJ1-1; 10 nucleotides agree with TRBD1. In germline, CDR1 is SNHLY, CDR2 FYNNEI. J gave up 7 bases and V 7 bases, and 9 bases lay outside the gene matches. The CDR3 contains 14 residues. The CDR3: CASNLLRDRGEAFF. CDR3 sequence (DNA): TGTGCCAGCAACCTACTCCGGGACAGGGGTGAAGCTTTCTTT.

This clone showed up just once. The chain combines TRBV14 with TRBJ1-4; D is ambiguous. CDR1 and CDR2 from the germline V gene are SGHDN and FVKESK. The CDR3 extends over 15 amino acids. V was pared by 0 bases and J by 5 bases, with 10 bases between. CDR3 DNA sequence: TGTGCCAGCAGCCAAGATAGGGCTGGGAATGAAAAACTGTTTTTT. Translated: CASSQDRAGNEKLFF.

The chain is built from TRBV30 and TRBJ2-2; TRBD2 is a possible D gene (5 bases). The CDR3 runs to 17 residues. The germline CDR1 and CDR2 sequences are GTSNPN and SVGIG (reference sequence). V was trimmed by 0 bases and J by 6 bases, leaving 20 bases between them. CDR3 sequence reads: CAWSVFPELVSAGELFF. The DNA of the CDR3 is TGTGCCTGGAGTGTCTTTCCTGAACTTGTTAGCGCCGGGGAGCTGTTTTTT.

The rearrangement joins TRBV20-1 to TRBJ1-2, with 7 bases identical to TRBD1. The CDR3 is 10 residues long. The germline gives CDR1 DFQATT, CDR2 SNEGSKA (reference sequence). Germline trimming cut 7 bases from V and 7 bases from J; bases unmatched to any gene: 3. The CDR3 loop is CSGTGAGYTF. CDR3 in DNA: TGCAGTGGAACAGGGGCTGGCTACACCTTC.

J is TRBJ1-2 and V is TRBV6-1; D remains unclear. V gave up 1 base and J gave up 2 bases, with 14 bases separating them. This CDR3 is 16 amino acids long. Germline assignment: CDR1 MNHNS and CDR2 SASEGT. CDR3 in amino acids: CASSEGPTRVNYGYTF. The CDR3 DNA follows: TGTGCCAGCAGTGAAGGGCCGACCCGTGTGAACTATGGCTACACCTTC.

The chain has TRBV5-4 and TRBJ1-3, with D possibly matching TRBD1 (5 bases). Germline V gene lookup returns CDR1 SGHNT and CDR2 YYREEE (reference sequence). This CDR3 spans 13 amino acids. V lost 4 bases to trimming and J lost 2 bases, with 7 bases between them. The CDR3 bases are TGTGCCAGCAGCCTAGGGGCTGGAAACACCATATATTTT. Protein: CASSLGAGNTIYF.

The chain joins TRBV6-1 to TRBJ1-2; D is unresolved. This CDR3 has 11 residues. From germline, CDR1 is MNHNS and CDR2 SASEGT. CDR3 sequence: CALAGPYGYTF. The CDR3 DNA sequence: TGTGCGTTAGCCGGGCCCTATGGCTACACCTTC.

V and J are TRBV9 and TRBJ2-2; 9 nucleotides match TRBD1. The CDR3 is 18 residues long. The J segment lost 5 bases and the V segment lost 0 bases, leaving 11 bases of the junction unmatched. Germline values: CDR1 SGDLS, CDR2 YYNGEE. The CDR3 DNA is TGTGCCAGCAGCGTAGGAATACAGGGACAGGGTTTTACCGGGGAGCTGTTTTTT. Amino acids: CASSVGIQGQGFTGELFF.

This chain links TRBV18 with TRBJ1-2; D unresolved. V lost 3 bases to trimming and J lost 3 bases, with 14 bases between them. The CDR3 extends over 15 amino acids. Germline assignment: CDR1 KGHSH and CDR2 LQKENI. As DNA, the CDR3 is TGTGCCAGCTCACCCCGTCGCGAGGGTTACTATGGCTACACCTTC. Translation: CASSPRREGYYGYTF.

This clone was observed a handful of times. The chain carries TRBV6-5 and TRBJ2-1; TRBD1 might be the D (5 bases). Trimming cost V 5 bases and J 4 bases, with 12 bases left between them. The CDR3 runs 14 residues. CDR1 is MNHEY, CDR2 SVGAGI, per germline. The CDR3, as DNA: TGTGCCAGCAGTCCGGTCGACAGTTACAATGAGCAGTTCTTC. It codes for CASSPVDSYNEQFF.